This TCR beta chain was sequenced for a study of OX40 agonist ivuxolimab in advanced cancers. The CDR3 is made up of 14 amino acids. V lost 4 bases to trimming and J lost 2 bases, with 9 bases between them. CDR1 and CDR2 (germline): LNHDA, SQIVND (reference sequence). The assay was immunoSEQ multiplex PCR, and TCRdb's table has in-frame clones only and misses some. The sample records roughly 53,000 clones, 80% to 90% being singletons. The source was CD4+ or CD8+ T cells sorted from blood, collected in a trial of the OX40 agonist ivuxolimab. V gene TRBV19 combines with J gene TRBJ2-1; no definite D call. The clonotype comes from an adult with an advanced solid tumor such as melanoma, head and neck, liver or kidney cancer. The CDR3 nucleotides are TGTGCCAGTAGTACCTTAGACCCCTACAATGAGCAGTTCTTC. Translating gives CASSTLDPYNEQFF.